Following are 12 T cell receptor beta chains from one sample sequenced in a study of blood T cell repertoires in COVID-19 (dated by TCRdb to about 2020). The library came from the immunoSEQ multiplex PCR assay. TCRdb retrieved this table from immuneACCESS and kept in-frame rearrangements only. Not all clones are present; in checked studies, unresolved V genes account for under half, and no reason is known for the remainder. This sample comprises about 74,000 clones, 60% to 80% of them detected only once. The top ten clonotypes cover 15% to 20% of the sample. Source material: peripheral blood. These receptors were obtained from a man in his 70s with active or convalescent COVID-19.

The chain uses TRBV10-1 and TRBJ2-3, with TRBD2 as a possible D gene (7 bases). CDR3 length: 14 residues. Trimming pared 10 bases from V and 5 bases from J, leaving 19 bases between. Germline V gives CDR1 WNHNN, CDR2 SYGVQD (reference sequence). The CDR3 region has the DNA TGCGCCACCCGAAGAGGGGGGGAGGGAGATACGCAGTATTTT. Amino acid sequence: CATRRGGEGDTQYF.

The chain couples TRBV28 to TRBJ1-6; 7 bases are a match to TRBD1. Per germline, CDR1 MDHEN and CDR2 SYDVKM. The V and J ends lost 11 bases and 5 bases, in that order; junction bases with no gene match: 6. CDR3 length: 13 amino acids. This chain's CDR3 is CAVETGNNSPLHF. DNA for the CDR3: TGTGCCGTCGAGACAGGGAATAATTCACCCCTCCACTTT.

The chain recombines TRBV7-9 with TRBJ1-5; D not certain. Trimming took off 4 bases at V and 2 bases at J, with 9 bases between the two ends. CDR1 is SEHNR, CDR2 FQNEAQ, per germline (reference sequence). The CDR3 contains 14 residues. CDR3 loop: CASSSTIGNQPQHF. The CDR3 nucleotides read TGTGCCAGCAGCTCAACTATAGGCAATCAGCCCCAGCATTTT. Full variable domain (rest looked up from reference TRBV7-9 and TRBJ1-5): DTGVSQNPRHKITKRGQNVTFRCDPISEHNRLYWYRQTLGQGPEFLTYFQNEAQLEKSRLLSDRFSAERPKGSFSTLEIQRTEQGDSAMYLCASSSTIGNQPQHFGDGTRLSIL.

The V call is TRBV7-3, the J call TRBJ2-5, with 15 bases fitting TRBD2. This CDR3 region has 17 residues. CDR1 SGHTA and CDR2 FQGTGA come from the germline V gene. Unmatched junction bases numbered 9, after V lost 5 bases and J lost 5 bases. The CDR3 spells CASSPGTSGGRRETQYF. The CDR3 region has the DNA TGTGCCAGCAGCCCCGGGACTAGCGGGGGGCGCCGGGAGACCCAGTACTTC.

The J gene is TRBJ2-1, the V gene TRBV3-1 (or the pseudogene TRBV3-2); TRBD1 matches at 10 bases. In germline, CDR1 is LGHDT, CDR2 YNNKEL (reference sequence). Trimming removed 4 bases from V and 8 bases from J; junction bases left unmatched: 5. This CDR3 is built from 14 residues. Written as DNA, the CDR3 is TGTGCCAGCAGCCCGGGACAGGGGAGGGATGAGCAGTTCTTC. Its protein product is CASSPGQGRDEQFF.

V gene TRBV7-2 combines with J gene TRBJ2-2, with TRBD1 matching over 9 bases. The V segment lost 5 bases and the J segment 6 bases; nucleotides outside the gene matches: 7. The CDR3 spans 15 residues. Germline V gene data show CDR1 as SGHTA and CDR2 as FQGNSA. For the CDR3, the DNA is TGTGCCAGCAGCGGCCTGACAGGGGGGCCCGGGGAGCTGTTTTTT. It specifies CASSGLTGGPGELFF.

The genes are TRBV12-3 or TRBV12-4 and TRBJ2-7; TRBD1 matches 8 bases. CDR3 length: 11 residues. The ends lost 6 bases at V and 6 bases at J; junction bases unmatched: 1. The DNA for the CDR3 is TGTGCCAGCAGAACAGGGGGCGAGCAGTACTTC. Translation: CASRTGGEQYF.

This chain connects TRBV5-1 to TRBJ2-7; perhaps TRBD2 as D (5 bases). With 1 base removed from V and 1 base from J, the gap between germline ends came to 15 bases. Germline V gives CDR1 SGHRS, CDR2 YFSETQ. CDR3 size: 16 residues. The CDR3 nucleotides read TGCGCCAGCAGCTTGTACCTGCCGGGGAAATCCTACGAGCAGTACTTC. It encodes CASSLYLPGKSYEQYF.

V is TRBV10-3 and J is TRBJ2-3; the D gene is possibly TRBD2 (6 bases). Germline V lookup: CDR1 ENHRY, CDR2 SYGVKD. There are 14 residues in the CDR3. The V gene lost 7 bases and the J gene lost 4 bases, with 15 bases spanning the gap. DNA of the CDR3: TGTGCCATCAATACGGGACTGCAGCCAGATACGCAGTATTTT. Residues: CAINTGLQPDTQYF.

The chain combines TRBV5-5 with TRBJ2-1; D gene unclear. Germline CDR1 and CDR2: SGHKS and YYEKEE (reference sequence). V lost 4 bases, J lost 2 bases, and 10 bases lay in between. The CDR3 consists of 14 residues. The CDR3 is CASSPGLTYNEQFF. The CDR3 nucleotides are TGTGCCAGCAGCCCAGGTCTGACCTACAATGAGCAGTTCTTC.

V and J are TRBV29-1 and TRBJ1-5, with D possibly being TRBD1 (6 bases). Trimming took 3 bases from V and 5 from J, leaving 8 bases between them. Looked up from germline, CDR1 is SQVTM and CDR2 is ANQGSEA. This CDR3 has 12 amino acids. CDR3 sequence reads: CSVEAGDQPQHF. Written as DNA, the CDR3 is TGCAGCGTTGAGGCAGGGGATCAGCCCCAGCATTTT.

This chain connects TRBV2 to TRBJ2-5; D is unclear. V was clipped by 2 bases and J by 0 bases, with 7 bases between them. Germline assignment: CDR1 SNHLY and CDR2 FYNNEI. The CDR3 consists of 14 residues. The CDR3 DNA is TGTGCCAGCAGTGAAATTCAGTACCAAGAGACCCAGTACTTC. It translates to CASSEIQYQETQYF.